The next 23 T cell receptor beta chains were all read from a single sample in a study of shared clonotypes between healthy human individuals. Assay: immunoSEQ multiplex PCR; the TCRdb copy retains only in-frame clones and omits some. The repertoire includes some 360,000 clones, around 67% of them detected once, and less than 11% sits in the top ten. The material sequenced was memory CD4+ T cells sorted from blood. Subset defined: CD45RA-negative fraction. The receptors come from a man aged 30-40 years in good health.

The CDR3 nucleotides read TGTGCCAGCACGTCCTTTGCGAACACTGAAGCTTTCTTT. Its translation: CASTSFANTEAFF. V usage is TRBV7-9 and J usage is TRBJ1-1; no clear D. Per germline, CDR1 SEHNR and CDR2 FQNEAQ (reference sequence). Trimming shortened V by 7 bases and J by 1 base, and 10 bases separated the two germline ends. The CDR3 is made up of 13 amino acids. Based on the CDR3 plus reference TRBV7-9 and TRBJ1-1, the full variable domain is DTGVSQNPRHKITKRGQNVTFRCDPISEHNRLYWYRQTLGQGPEFLTYFQNEAQLEKSRLLSDRFSAERPKGSFSTLEIQRTEQGDSAMYLCASTSFANTEAFFGQGTRLTVV.

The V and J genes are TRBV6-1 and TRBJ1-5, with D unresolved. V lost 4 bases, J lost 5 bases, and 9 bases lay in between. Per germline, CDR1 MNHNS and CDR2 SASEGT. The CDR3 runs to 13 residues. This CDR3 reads CASSAGPYQPQHF. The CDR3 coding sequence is TGTGCCAGCAGTGCTGGGCCCTATCAGCCCCAGCATTTT.

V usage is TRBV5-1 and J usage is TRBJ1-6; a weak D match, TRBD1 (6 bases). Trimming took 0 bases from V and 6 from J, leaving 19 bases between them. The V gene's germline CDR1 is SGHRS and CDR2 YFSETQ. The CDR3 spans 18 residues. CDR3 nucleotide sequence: TGCGCCAGCAGCTTGGAACAGGGAGGAGGAGGAGTTAATTCACCCCTCCACTTT. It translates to CASSLEQGGGGVNSPLHF.

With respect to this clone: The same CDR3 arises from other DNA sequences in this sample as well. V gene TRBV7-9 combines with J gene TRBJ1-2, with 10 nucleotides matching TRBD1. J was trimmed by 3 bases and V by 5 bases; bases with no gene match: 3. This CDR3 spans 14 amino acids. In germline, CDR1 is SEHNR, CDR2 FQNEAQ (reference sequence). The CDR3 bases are TGTGCCAGCAGCCCCGGGACAGGGGACTATGGCTACACCTTC. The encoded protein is CASSPGTGDYGYTF.

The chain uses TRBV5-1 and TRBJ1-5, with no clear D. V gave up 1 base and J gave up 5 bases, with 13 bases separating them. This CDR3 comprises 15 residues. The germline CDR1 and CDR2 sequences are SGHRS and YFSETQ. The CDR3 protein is CASSLSGRSDQPQHF. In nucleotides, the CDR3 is TGCGCCAGCAGCTTGTCTGGCAGGAGCGATCAGCCCCAGCATTTT.

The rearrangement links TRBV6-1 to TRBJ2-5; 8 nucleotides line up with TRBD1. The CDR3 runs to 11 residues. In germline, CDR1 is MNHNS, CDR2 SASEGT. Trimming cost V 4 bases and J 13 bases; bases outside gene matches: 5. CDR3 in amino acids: CASSGRGRVYF. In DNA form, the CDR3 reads TGTGCCAGCAGTGGCAGGGGGCGCGTGTACTTC.

The CDR3 sequence: CASSLARRQETQYF. The CDR3 DNA follows: TGCGCCAGCAGCTTGGCGCGGCGTCAAGAGACCCAGTACTTC. The J gene is TRBJ2-5, the V gene TRBV5-1, with no clear D. The germline CDR1 and CDR2 sequences are SGHRS and YFSETQ. The CDR3 contains 14 residues. V was cut by 0 bases and J by 2 bases, with 8 bases left in between.

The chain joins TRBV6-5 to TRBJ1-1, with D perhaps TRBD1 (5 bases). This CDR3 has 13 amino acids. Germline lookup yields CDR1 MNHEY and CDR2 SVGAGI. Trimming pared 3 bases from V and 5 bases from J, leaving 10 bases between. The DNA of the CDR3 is TGTGCCAGCAGTTATGGGGACCTAACTGAAGCTTTCTTT. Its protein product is CASSYGDLTEAFF.

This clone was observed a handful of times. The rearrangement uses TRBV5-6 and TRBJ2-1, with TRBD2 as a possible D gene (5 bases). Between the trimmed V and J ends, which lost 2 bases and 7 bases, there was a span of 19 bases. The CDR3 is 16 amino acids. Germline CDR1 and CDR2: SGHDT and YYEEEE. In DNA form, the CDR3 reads TGTGCCAGCAGCTTCTCGGCTCTCTGGGAGCGGAATGAGCAGTTCTTC. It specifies CASSFSALWERNEQFF.

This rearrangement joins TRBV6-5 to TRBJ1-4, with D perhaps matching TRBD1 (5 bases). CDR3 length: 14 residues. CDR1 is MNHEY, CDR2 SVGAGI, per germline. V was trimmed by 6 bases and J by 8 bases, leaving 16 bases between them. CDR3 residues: CASSPWGGDEKLFF. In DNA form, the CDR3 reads TGTGCCAGCAGCCCTTGGGGGGGGGACGAAAAACTGTTTTTT.

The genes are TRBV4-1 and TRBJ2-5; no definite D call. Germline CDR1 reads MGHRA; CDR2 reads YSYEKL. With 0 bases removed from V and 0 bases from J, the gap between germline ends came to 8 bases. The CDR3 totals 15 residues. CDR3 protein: CASSQDGVNQETQYF. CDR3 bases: TGCGCCAGCAGCCAAGATGGGGTTAACCAAGAGACCCAGTACTTC.

CDR3 nucleotides: TGTGCCAGCAAGCGGGAGGGCGGGAGCACCGGGGAGCTGTTTTTT. This gives the protein CASKREGGSTGELFF. The chain has TRBV6-6 and TRBJ2-2, with TRBD2 identical over 10 bases. The CDR3 spans 15 residues. J was trimmed by 4 bases and V by 7 bases; bases with no gene match: 6. CDR1 and CDR2 from the germline V gene are MNHNY and SVGAGI (reference sequence).

The CDR3 DNA is TGTGCCAGCAGCTTGGAAGATCGGCAGATGAAGGTCTATGGCTACACCTTC. The encoded protein is CASSLEDRQMKVYGYTF. This rearrangement joins TRBV5-5 to TRBJ1-2; D remains ambiguous. The V gene's germline CDR1 is SGHKS and CDR2 YYEKEE (reference sequence). V lost 0 bases and J 4 bases, leaving 19 bases between the germline ends. This CDR3 contains 17 residues.

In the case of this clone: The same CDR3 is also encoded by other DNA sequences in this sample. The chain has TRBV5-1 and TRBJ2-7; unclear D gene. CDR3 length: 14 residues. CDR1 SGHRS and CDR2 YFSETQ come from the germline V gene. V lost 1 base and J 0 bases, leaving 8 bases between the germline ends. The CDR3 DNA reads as TGCGCCAGCAGCTTGTCGGGCAGCTCCTACGAGCAGTACTTC. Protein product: CASSLSGSSYEQYF.

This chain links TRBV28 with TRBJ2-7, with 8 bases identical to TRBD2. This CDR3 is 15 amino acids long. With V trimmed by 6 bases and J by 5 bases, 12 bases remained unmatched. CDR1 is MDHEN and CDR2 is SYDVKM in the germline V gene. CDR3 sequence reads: CASSPAVGRAHEQYF. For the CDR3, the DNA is TGTGCCAGCAGCCCCGCCGTCGGGAGGGCCCACGAGCAGTACTTC.

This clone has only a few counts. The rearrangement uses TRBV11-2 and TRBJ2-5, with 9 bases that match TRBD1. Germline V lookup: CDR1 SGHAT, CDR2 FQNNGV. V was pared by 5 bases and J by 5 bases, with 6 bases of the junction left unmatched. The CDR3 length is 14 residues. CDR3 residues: CASSPTGGQETQYF. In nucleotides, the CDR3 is TGTGCCAGCAGCCCGACAGGGGGGCAGGAGACCCAGTACTTC.

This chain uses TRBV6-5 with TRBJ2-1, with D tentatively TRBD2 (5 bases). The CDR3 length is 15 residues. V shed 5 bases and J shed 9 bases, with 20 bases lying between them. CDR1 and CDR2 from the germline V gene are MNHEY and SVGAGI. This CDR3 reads CASSSERARGGEQFF. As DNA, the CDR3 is TGTGCCAGCAGTAGCGAGAGGGCCCGAGGTGGTGAGCAGTTCTTC.

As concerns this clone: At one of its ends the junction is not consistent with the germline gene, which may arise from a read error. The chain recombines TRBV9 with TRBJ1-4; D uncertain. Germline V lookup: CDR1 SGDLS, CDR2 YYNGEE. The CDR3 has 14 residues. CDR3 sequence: CASSVRPNNEELFF. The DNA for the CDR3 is TGTGCCAGCAGCGTAAGACCGAATAATGAAGAACTGTTTTTT.

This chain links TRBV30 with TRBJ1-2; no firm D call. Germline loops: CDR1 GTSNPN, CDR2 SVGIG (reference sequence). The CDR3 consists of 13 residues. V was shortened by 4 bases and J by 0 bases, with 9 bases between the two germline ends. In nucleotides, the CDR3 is TGTGCCTGGAATGGAATTTCTAACTATGGCTACACCTTC. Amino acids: CAWNGISNYGYTF. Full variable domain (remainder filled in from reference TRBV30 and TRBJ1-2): SQTIHQWPATLVQPVGSPLSLECTVEGTSNPNLYWYRQAAGRGLQLLFYSVGIGQISSEVPQNLSASRPQDRQFILSSKKLLLSDSGFYLCAWNGISNYGYTFGSGTRLTVV.

The CDR3 nucleotides are TGTGCCAGCAGCTTGGGGGGACTAACCTCCAATGAGCAGTTCTTC. It yields the protein CASSLGGLTSNEQFF. The rearrangement uses TRBV5-6 and TRBJ2-1; 7 positions match TRBD2. The CDR3 length is 15 residues. The germline CDR1 and CDR2 sequences are SGHDT and YYEEEE. Unmatched junction bases numbered 6, after V lost 0 bases and J lost 6 bases.

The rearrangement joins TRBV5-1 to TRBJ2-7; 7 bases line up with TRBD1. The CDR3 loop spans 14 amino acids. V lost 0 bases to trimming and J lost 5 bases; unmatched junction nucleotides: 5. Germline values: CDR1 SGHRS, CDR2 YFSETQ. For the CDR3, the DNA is TGCGCCAGCAGCTTGGTGACAGGGCCCCACGAGCAGTACTTC. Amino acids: CASSLVTGPHEQYF.

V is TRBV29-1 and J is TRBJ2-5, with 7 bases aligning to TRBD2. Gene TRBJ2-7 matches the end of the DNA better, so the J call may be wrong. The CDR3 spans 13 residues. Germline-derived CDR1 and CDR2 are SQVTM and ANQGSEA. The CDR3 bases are TGCAGCGTTGGGCTAGCGGCAACCTACGAGCAGTACTTC. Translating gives CSVGLAATYEQYF.

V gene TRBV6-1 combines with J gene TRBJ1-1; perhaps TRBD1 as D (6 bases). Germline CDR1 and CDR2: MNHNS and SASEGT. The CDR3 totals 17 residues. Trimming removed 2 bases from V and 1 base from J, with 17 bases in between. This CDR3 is CASSEPGTTSRNTEAFF. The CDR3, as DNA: TGTGCCAGCAGTGAACCTGGGACAACCTCTAGGAACACTGAAGCTTTCTTT.